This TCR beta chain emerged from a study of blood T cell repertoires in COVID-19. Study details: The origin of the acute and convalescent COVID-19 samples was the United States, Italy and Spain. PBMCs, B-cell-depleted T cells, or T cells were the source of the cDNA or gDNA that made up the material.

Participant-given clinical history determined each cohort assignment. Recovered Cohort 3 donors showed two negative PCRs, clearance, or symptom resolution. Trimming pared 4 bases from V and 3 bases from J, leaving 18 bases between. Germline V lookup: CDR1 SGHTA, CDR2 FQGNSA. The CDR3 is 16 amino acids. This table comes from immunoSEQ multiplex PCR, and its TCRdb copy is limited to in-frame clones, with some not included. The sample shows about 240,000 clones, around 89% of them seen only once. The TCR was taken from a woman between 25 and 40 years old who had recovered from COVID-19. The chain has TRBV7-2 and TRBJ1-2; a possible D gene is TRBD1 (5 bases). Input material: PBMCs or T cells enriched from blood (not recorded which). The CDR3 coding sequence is TGTGCCAGCAGCTCGGGGGATTCTAAACCTCACTATGGCTACACCTTC. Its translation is CASSSGDSKPHYGYTF.